This T cell receptor beta chain was identified during a study of shared clonotypes between healthy human individuals (dated by TCRdb to 2020 to 2022). Concerning the study at large: The cohort comprised two women and a few men aged 18 to 49 years. Blood TCR repertoires of a handful of healthy adults were deeply sequenced to estimate repertoire size and the extent of clonotype sharing between individuals. For each donor, CD4 naive and CD4 memory were each given three plates, CD8 naive was given two plates, and CD8 memory was given one plate. Leukapheresis yielded between about 0.9 and 10 billion PBMCs per donor. To increase sequencing depth and limit assay-specific biases, different laboratories used diverse techniques to prepare libraries and sequence TCR repertoires.

Details on this clone: Its target antigen remains unknown. Per-base quality was not reported, and no clone a single base away is much larger than it. In the same sample, other DNA sequences code for this CDR3.

Inclusive of the bounding cysteine and phenylalanine, the CDR3 is 13 residues long. Just the 39-base CDR3 DNA is kept, in frame starting at base 1. V and J lose 0 bases and 6 bases, and a span of 7 bases separates them. From a lookup of the germline V gene, CDR1 and CDR2 are SGHRS and YFSETQ. Donors were healthy HIV-negative adults with no recently reported acute infections or vaccinations. Every donor was a Caucasian adult living in Nashville, Tennessee, USA. CD4+ T cells were enriched through magnetic negative selection, after which naive cells were positively selected on CD45RA and the remaining negative fraction served as the memory subset. Blood was obtained by leukapheresis, after which PBMCs were separated by Ficoll-Histopaque density gradient centrifugation and cryopreserved in liquid nitrogen vapor phase. Purity and quantity of every magnetically sorted T cell population were checked by analytical flow cytometry. Each sorted fraction had its genomic DNA isolated and then quantified by UV absorbance on a Nanodrop 2000c.

Here is what the overall study found, with its caveats: Sampling was restricted to blood, and TCR repertoires in tissues likely differ from the TCR repertoires found in blood. Compared with non-shared clonotypes, the clonotypes found in all four sorted-subset donors had higher generation probabilities. Because the study included only a small number of donors, the genetic and exposure-history diversity represented was limited. Naive subsets generally had larger estimated clonotype richness than memory subsets. Rarefaction of sorted-subset datasets indicated incomplete sequencing despite the large sequencing depth. Based on pairwise subsampling, the degree of clonotype sharing among donors was expected to be affected by sequencing depth. Sharing across a few donors was observed for around 5% of naive CD4, about 4% of naive CD8, 2% to 2.5% of memory CD4, and around 0.4% of memory CD8 clonotypes.

Using the deep immunoSEQ assay, multiplex PCR amplified TCR CDR3 regions from genomic DNA. For each cell subset, the extracted genomic DNA was distributed evenly across all wells of several immunoSEQ 96-well plates, and each plate served as one replicate. For sorted subsets, each replicate PCR was loaded with 200 ng genomic DNA, equivalent to about 30,000 T cell genomes. Purified libraries were quantified with a Qubit 3.0 fluorometer, sized on a Bioanalyzer 2100, and re-quantified with the KAPA Library Quantification kit. Each immunoSEQ 96-well plate was sequenced on its own single-read 150-cycle Illumina NextSeq 550 flow cell. Per the authors' processing: Because the immunoSEQ output held only junctional sequences and lacked quality scores, the filtering could not match the filtering applied to full-length reads. To assign V/J genes and CDR3, sequences were annotated using PyIR, a Python wrapper for IgBLAST v1.9, with IMGT germline references. Reads with weak V/J assignments (E-value above 1e-6), missing CDR3, stop codons, out-of-frame junctions, or ambiguous translated residues were removed. V3J clonotypes were defined as sequences sharing an identical inferred V gene, J gene, and CDR3 amino acid sequence. The percentage overlap between two repertoires was calculated by dividing the number of shared unique clonotypes by the size of the smaller repertoire. Three approaches were used to assess repertoire richness: RTK rarefaction, the Chao1 estimator, and Recon v2.1 estimates of unobserved clonotypes. Generation probabilities for all TCRbeta clonotypes obtained by the gDNA method from a few donors were computed using OLGA. The clones in this table, taken by TCRdb from immuneACCESS, are in-frame only. Not every clone is retained; where verified, under half of the shortfall comes from an unresolved V gene, and the cause of the rest is unknown. D and trimming come from the DNA, and the V and J calls and clone size come from that table. For this sample there are millions of clones; 85% to 95% appear just once. The ten largest clonotypes hold 0.35% to 0.45% of the sample.

Source material: naive CD4+ T cells from PBMCs. In the paper's terms, the cell subset or site label means: CD45RA+ positively selected. The receptor was isolated from a man between 18 and 35 years old in good health. Some clones in this sample may be carry-over from other donors' samples. The rearrangement joined TRBV5-1 to TRBJ1-5; the D gene is possibly TRBD1, with 5 bases matching. The nucleotides read TGCGCCAGCAGCTTGGTGGGGGGTCAGCCCCAGCATTTT. This gives the protein CASSLVGGQPQHF.